These 30 T cell receptor beta chains were sequenced from one sample in a study of T cell responses to AZD1222 COVID-19 vaccine (dated by TCRdb to the early 2020s). This specimen's time point label, interpreted: baseline before first vaccination. Libraries were made using the immunoSEQ multiplex PCR assay. Entries here come from immuneACCESS through TCRdb and include only in-frame sequences with V and J called. Some clones fail to appear in such tables; in the studies checked, an unresolved V gene covers under half of the shortfall, and the cause of the remainder is unknown. In this sample the table shows 130,000 to 150,000 clones, about 91% of which occur a single time. The ten largest clones represent roughly 2% of the sample. The sample consisted of peripheral blood, taken on day 0 of AZD1222 vaccination. The receptors here all came from an adult in good health.

V usage is TRBV20-1 and J usage is TRBJ2-1, with 8 bases lining up with TRBD1. Looked up from germline, CDR1 is DFQATT and CDR2 is SNEGSKA (reference sequence). The CDR3 totals 11 residues. J lost 8 bases, V lost 5 bases, and 2 bases had no gene match. The CDR3 region is CSAQGADEQFF. DNA of the CDR3: TGCAGTGCTCAGGGGGCTGATGAGCAGTTCTTC.

The V call is TRBV4-1, the J call TRBJ1-3; D is unresolved. Trimming took off 0 bases at V and 0 bases at J, with 9 bases between the two ends. CDR1 and CDR2 from the germline V gene are MGHRA and YSYEKL. This CDR3 region has 16 residues. The CDR3 loop reads CASSQDESYSGNTIYF. The CDR3 nucleotides read TGCGCCAGCAGCCAAGATGAGAGTTACTCTGGAAACACCATATATTTT.

The genes are TRBV19 and TRBJ2-7, with D tentatively TRBD1 (6 bases). Germline values: CDR1 LNHDA, CDR2 SQIVND (reference sequence). Trimming pared 2 bases from V and 2 bases from J, leaving 13 bases between. The CDR3 has 15 residues. This CDR3 reads CASSILDSRAYEQYF. DNA of the CDR3: TGTGCCAGTAGTATACTGGACAGTAGAGCCTACGAGCAGTACTTC.

The V gene is TRBV27, the J gene TRBJ1-2; no clear D gene. Germline lookup yields CDR1 MNHEY and CDR2 SMNVEV (reference sequence). Trimming took 5 bases from V and 4 from J, leaving 11 bases between them. CDR3 length equals 13 residues. CDR3 sequence reads: CASSARTSYGYTF. Written as DNA, the CDR3 is TGTGCCAGCAGTGCACGGACTTCCTATGGCTACACCTTC.

DNA of the CDR3: TGCGCCAGCAGCGCACGATTACCGGGACAGGGGTCTACGGGCGGTAATTCACCCCTCCACTTT. Amino acid sequence: CASSARLPGQGSTGGNSPLHF. This rearrangement joins TRBV5-1 to TRBJ1-6; the match to TRBD1 covers 10 bases. V lost 4 bases and J lost 6; bases outside the gene matches: 22. CDR1 and CDR2 from the germline V gene are SGHRS and YFSETQ. The CDR3 is made up of 21 amino acids.

The chain has TRBV4-3 and TRBJ2-7; D not certain. Trimming removed 3 bases from V and 1 base from J, with 10 bases in between. The V gene's germline CDR1 is LGHNA and CDR2 YSLEER. CDR3 length equals 14 residues. CDR3 amino acids: CASSHNGRSYEQYF. CDR3 in DNA: TGCGCCAGCAGCCATAATGGGCGTTCCTACGAGCAGTACTTC.

This chain joins TRBV6-1 and TRBJ2-5; D unclear. The ends were cut back, 1 base at V and 5 bases at J, with 11 bases in the middle. CDR3 size: 14 residues. CDR1 MNHNS and CDR2 SASEGT come from the germline V gene. CDR3 residues: CASSEGGLRETQYF. The CDR3 coding sequence is TGTGCCAGCAGTGAAGGTGGCCTTAGGGAGACCCAGTACTTC.

The CDR3: CASSQALVSYEQYF. In DNA form, the CDR3 reads TGCGCCAGCAGCCAAGCTCTAGTCTCCTACGAGCAGTACTTC. This rearrangement joins TRBV4-3 to TRBJ2-7; D unresolved. Looked up from germline, CDR1 is LGHNA and CDR2 is YSLEER. V lost 1 base and J lost 0, with 7 bases in between. This CDR3 contains 14 residues.

This chain links TRBV6-5 with TRBJ1-2; no firm D call. Germline CDR1 MNHEY, CDR2 SVGAGI. The CDR3 is made up of 12 amino acids. V was trimmed by 9 bases and J by 0 bases, leaving 8 bases between them. This CDR3 is CASARANYGYTF. CDR3 DNA sequence: TGTGCCAGTGCTAGAGCTAACTATGGCTACACCTTC.

The chain is built from TRBV25-1 and TRBJ1-1; TRBD1 might be the D (6 bases). This CDR3 spans 14 amino acids. The germline V gene encodes CDR1 MGHDK and CDR2 SYGVNS. Trimming shortened V by 6 bases and J by 4 bases, and 15 bases separated the two germline ends. CDR3 in DNA: TGTGCCAGCAGCACACAGGGTGGGAGCACTGAAGCTTTCTTT. The encoded protein is CASSTQGGSTEAFF.

This chain links TRBV5-1 with TRBJ1-1; 9 bases are a match to TRBD1. Germline lookup yields CDR1 SGHRS and CDR2 YFSETQ. J lost 4 bases, V lost 1 base, and 8 bases had no gene match. The CDR3 runs to 16 residues. The CDR3 reads CASSLWGQGGGTEAFF. CDR3 bases: TGCGCCAGCAGCTTGTGGGGACAGGGCGGGGGCACTGAAGCTTTCTTT.

Worth noting for this clone: The identical CDR3 is also encoded by other nucleotide sequences in the sample. The CDR3 is CASSHTGELFF. In nucleotides, the CDR3 is TGTGCCAGCAGCCATACCGGGGAGCTGTTTTTT. V is TRBV3-1 (or the pseudogene TRBV3-2) and J is TRBJ2-2; D gene uncertain. V was trimmed by 3 bases and J by 5 bases, leaving 1 base between them. Germline V lookup: CDR1 LGHDT, CDR2 YNNKEL (reference sequence). The CDR3 has 11 amino acids.

V and J are TRBV5-1 and TRBJ2-7, with D unclear. The CDR3 spans 15 residues. The germline V gene has CDR1 SGHRS and CDR2 YFSETQ. V was pared by 0 bases and J by 0 bases, with 10 bases between. The CDR3 nucleotides are TGCGCCAGCAGCTTGGTGGCAGGTAACTCCTACGAGCAGTACTTC. Amino acids: CASSLVAGNSYEQYF.

The J gene is TRBJ2-3, the V gene TRBV7-9; TRBD2 aligns across 9 bases. V was clipped by 4 bases and J by 4 bases; unmatched bases: 6. Germline CDR1 reads SEHNR; CDR2 reads FQNEAQ (reference sequence). The CDR3 has 15 residues. The CDR3 region is CASSSGAGGADTQYF. The CDR3, as DNA: TGTGCCAGCAGCTCAGGAGCGGGGGGTGCAGATACGCAGTATTTT.

The chain carries TRBV7-2 and TRBJ1-1; TRBD1 matches 7 bases. Looked up from germline, CDR1 is SGHTA and CDR2 is FQGNSA. The CDR3 is 15 amino acids. V lost 1 base and J lost 0; bases outside the gene matches: 2. In DNA form, the CDR3 reads TGTGCCAGCAGCTTAGGCGGGACAGTGAACACTGAAGCTTTCTTT. Its protein product is CASSLGGTVNTEAFF. Based on the CDR3 plus reference TRBV7-2 and TRBJ1-1, the full variable domain is GAGVSQSPSNKVTEKGKDVELRCDPISGHTALYWYRQSLGQGLEFLIYFQGNSAPDKSGLPSDRFSAERTGGSVSTLTIQRTQQEDSAVYLCASSLGGTVNTEAFFGQGTRLTVV.

A single count supports this clone. The V gene is TRBV27, the J gene TRBJ1-1; unclear D gene. The CDR3 runs 13 residues. The germline gives CDR1 MNHEY, CDR2 SMNVEV (reference sequence). The V gene lost 8 bases and the J gene lost 5 bases, with 15 bases spanning the gap. CDR3 protein: CASSLRGGTEAFF. The CDR3 DNA sequence: TGTGCCAGCTCCCTGCGGGGAGGGACTGAAGCTTTCTTT.

The V gene is TRBV5-1, the J gene TRBJ1-1, with 9 bases identical to TRBD1. The V gene's germline CDR1 is SGHRS and CDR2 YFSETQ. Germline trimming cut 3 bases from V and 0 bases from J; bases unmatched to any gene: 9. The CDR3 extends over 17 amino acids. The CDR3 DNA reads TGCGCCAGCAGCTCCGGGACAGGGACGGTCCTGAACACTGAAGCTTTCTTT. Translated: CASSSGTGTVLNTEAFF.

This clone has just one count. The chain has TRBV19 and TRBJ2-5, with a tentative D call TRBD2 (6 bases). The CDR3 consists of 13 residues. Germline V gene sequence: CDR1 LNHDA, CDR2 SQIVND (reference sequence). The ends were cut back, 6 bases at V and 2 bases at J, with 10 bases in the middle. The CDR3 region is CASSGGPQETQYF. In DNA, the CDR3 is TGTGCCAGTAGCGGGGGTCCGCAAGAGACCCAGTACTTC.

This clone showed up just once. V usage is TRBV3-1 (or the pseudogene TRBV3-2) and J usage is TRBJ2-6; 7 positions agree with TRBD1. V lost 4 bases and J lost 4; bases outside the gene matches: 7. Germline V gives CDR1 LGHDT, CDR2 YNNKEL (reference sequence). The CDR3 is 16 amino acids. The chain's CDR3 is CASSPKGGAGANVLTF. Written as DNA, the CDR3 is TGTGCCAGCAGCCCTAAAGGGGGCGCCGGGGCCAACGTCCTGACTTTC.

V is TRBV6-4 and J is TRBJ2-3, with no clear D. CDR1 and CDR2 (germline): MRHNA, SNTAGT. V was shortened by 0 bases and J by 0 bases, with 10 bases between the two germline ends. The CDR3 sequence is 16 residues long. Here the CDR3 reads CASSDSAAASTDTQYF. CDR3 bases: TGTGCCAGCAGTGACTCGGCAGCCGCGAGCACAGATACGCAGTATTTT.

The chain recombines TRBV2 with TRBJ2-7; D is possibly TRBD2 (5 bases). Germline loops: CDR1 SNHLY, CDR2 FYNNEI. This CDR3 has 16 amino acids. Deletions cut 3 bases from V and 1 base from J, with 16 bases between. The CDR3, as DNA: TGTGCCAGCAGTGATCCTGACGGGATTCTTTCCTACGAGCAGTACTTC. Its protein is CASSDPDGILSYEQYF.

This clone showed up just once. The V call is TRBV27, the J call TRBJ2-7; maybe TRBD2 (5 bases). The CDR3 spans 13 residues. V was pared by 3 bases and J by 1 base, with 7 bases between. Germline lookup yields CDR1 MNHEY and CDR2 SMNVEV (reference sequence). As DNA, the CDR3 is TGTGCCAGCAGTTTGGGAGAGTCCTACGAGCAGTACTTC. This encodes CASSLGESYEQYF.

The rearrangement links TRBV10-3 to TRBJ1-1, with D possibly being TRBD1 (6 bases). V was clipped by 4 bases and J by 7 bases, with 19 bases between them. Germline values: CDR1 ENHRY, CDR2 SYGVKD. This CDR3 is 15 amino acids long. Here the CDR3 DNA reads TGTGCCATCAGTGTTGTCGGGGGGCCATACCGTGAAGCTTTCTTT. This translates into CAISVVGGPYREAFF.

The chain combines TRBV11-1 with TRBJ1-4; 7 nucleotides agree with TRBD1. The length of the CDR3 is 13 residues. The J segment lost 8 bases and the V segment lost 3 bases, leaving 3 bases of the junction unmatched. Germline CDR1 reads SGHAT; CDR2 reads FQDESV (reference sequence). CDR3 residues: CASSFDREEKLFF. The DNA of the CDR3 is TGTGCCAGCAGCTTCGACAGGGAGGAAAAACTGTTTTTT.

The chain carries TRBV7-3 and TRBJ1-1, with 9 positions matching TRBD1. Germline CDR1 is SGHTA and CDR2 is FQGTGA. The CDR3 is 15 residues long. V lost 4 bases, J lost 1 base, and 4 bases stayed unmatched. The CDR3 coding sequence is TGTGCCAGCAGCTCACAGGGGGCAAGGAACACTGAAGCTTTCTTT. This encodes CASSSQGARNTEAFF.

The rearrangement uses TRBV30 and TRBJ1-2; D not certain. CDR3 size: 14 residues. CDR1 is GTSNPN and CDR2 is SVGIG in the germline V gene (reference sequence). The V and J ends lost 0 bases and 1 base respectively, with 9 bases between them. CDR3 protein: CAWSVSIINYGYTF. The CDR3 bases are TGTGCCTGGAGTGTGTCAATCATTAACTATGGCTACACCTTC. The variable domain in full, with the rest retrieved from reference TRBV30 and TRBJ1-2, is SQTIHQWPATLVQPVGSPLSLECTVEGTSNPNLYWYRQAAGRGLQLLFYSVGIGQISSEVPQNLSASRPQDRQFILSSKKLLLSDSGFYLCAWSVSIINYGYTFGSGTRLTVV.

The rearrangement uses TRBV24-1 and TRBJ2-1; 9 bases map to TRBD2. Germline V gives CDR1 KGHDR, CDR2 SFDVKD. V lost 5 bases and J lost 7; bases outside the gene matches: 11. This CDR3 is built from 16 residues. CDR3 bases: TGTGCCACCAGTGGGGTTTCGGCGGGGGGGCGGAATGAGCAGTTCTTC. It specifies CATSGVSAGGRNEQFF.

This chain links TRBV5-6 with TRBJ2-7, with 11 bases that match TRBD1. This CDR3 region has 15 residues. The germline CDR1 and CDR2 sequences are SGHDT and YYEEEE. V lost 4 bases to trimming and J lost 4 bases; unmatched junction nucleotides: 7. The chain's CDR3 is CASSLGQGAVYEQYF. The CDR3 DNA reads TGTGCCAGCAGCCTAGGACAGGGGGCGGTTTACGAGCAGTACTTC.

The chain employs TRBV19 and TRBJ2-3, with TRBD2 matching over 8 bases. This CDR3 region has 15 residues. CDR1 is LNHDA and CDR2 is SQIVND in the germline V gene (reference sequence). Trimming cost V 8 bases and J 3 bases; bases outside gene matches: 10. The CDR3 loop reads CASGEERGYTDTQYF. The CDR3 coding sequence is TGTGCCAGTGGGGAAGAGCGGGGGTATACAGATACGCAGTATTTT. Using reference TRBV19 and TRBJ2-3 for the parts outside the CDR3, the full variable domain is DGGITQSPKYLFRKEGQNVTLSCEQNLNHDAMYWYRQDPGQGLRLIYYSQIVNDFQKGDIAEGYSVSREKKESFPLTVTSAQKNPTAFYLCASGEERGYTDTQYFGPGTRLTVL.

This chain uses TRBV7-2 with TRBJ1-6; D not resolved. Between the trimmed V and J ends, which lost 1 base and 18 bases, there was a span of 19 bases. The CDR3 runs 14 residues. CDR1 is SGHTA and CDR2 is FQGNSA in the germline V gene. The CDR3 DNA is TGTGCCAGCAGCTTAGGCTCGGCAGGCCCCACGACCCACTTT. It codes for CASSLGSAGPTTHF.